These 26 T cell receptor beta chains came from one sample sequenced in a study of cytomegalovirus exposure and HLA in healthy donors. Primers for the PCR totalled 60 Vbeta and 13 Jbeta. Generated by immunoSEQ multiplex PCR, the TCRdb table keeps only in-frame clones and is missing some. The sample lists some 170,000 clones, around 64% occurring once. Sequencing was performed on PBMCs. The receptors were sampled from a woman aged 30 to 39 in good health and CMV-seronegative.

The chain is built from TRBV28 and TRBJ1-2; 7 nucleotides match TRBD1. Losses at the gene ends were 2 bases for V and 4 bases for J; bases not matched to a gene: 7. The CDR3 totals 15 residues. Looked up from germline, CDR1 is MDHEN and CDR2 is SYDVKM. CDR3 in DNA: TGTGCCAGCAGTTTAGACAGGGACGGGAGCTATGGCTACACCTTC. Translating it yields CASSLDRDGSYGYTF.

The chain joins TRBV7-9 to TRBJ2-7; tentatively, D is TRBD1 (6 bases). This CDR3 comprises 15 residues. V lost 5 bases and J lost 2, with 16 bases in between. CDR1 SEHNR and CDR2 FQNEAQ come from the germline V gene (reference sequence). The CDR3 sequence: CASSPLYRDAYEQYF. The CDR3 nucleotides read TGTGCCAGCAGCCCCCTTTACAGGGATGCCTACGAGCAGTACTTC.

The V and J genes are TRBV6-6 and TRBJ2-3, with D uncertain. V lost 0 bases, J lost 14 bases, and 18 bases lay in between. This CDR3 spans 14 amino acids. CDR1 is MNHNY and CDR2 is SVGAGI in the germline V gene (reference sequence). The CDR3 sequence: CASSYSSFPVGLYF. CDR3 nucleotide sequence: TGTGCCAGCAGTTACTCGAGTTTTCCGGTCGGTCTGTATTTT.

V is TRBV7-2 and J is TRBJ1-1; 7 positions agree with TRBD1. Germline trimming cut 5 bases from V and 2 bases from J; bases unmatched to any gene: 5. The V gene's germline CDR1 is SGHTA and CDR2 FQGNSA. The length of the CDR3 is 14 residues. CDR3 residues: CASSGQVGNTEAFF. CDR3 DNA sequence: TGTGCCAGCAGCGGACAGGTAGGAAACACTGAAGCTTTCTTT.

The rearrangement links TRBV4-3 to TRBJ1-1; TRBD1 is a possible D gene (5 bases). Trimming cost V 0 bases and J 11 bases, with 22 bases left between them. Per the germline V gene, CDR1 is LGHNA and CDR2 is YSLEER. This CDR3 has 16 amino acids. Here the CDR3 reads CASSQDHLEGYGRAFF. In DNA, the CDR3 is TGCGCCAGCAGCCAAGATCATTTGGAGGGGTATGGTCGGGCTTTCTTT.

This clone was recorded a few times. The genes are TRBV9 and TRBJ1-2, with D perhaps matching TRBD1 (5 bases). The CDR3 length is 13 residues. Germline CDR1 SGDLS, CDR2 YYNGEE. Trimming shortened V by 2 bases and J by 9 bases, and 14 bases separated the two germline ends. The CDR3 region is CASSVVGHNRYTF. The CDR3 DNA reads as TGTGCCAGCAGCGTCGTGGGGCACAACCGCTACACCTTC.

This clone appeared once. The genes are TRBV4-2 and TRBJ2-1, with TRBD2 matching over 7 bases. Trimming took 1 base from V and 4 from J; bases not matched to a gene: 7. The CDR3 loop spans 16 amino acids. Germline CDR1 and CDR2: LGHNA and YNFKEQ. In nucleotides, the CDR3 is TGTGCCAGCAGCCAAGTCTCGGCTAGCGGTTACAATGAGCAGTTCTTC. This sequence encodes CASSQVSASGYNEQFF.

V is TRBV7-9 and J is TRBJ2-7; tentatively, D is TRBD1 (6 bases). The CDR3 contains 13 residues. The V gene's germline CDR1 is SEHNR and CDR2 FQNEAQ (reference sequence). With 3 bases removed from V and 3 bases from J, the gap between germline ends came to 9 bases. This CDR3 reads CASSFGQFYEQYF. The DNA of the CDR3 is TGTGCCAGCAGCTTTGGACAGTTCTACGAGCAGTACTTC. The entire variable domain, with the rest obtained from reference TRBV7-9 and TRBJ2-7, is as follows: DTGVSQNPRHKITKRGQNVTFRCDPISEHNRLYWYRQTLGQGPEFLTYFQNEAQLEKSRLLSDRFSAERPKGSFSTLEIQRTEQGDSAMYLCASSFGQFYEQYFGPGTRLTVT.

The chain is built from TRBV5-6 and TRBJ2-5; the D gene is possibly TRBD1 (6 bases). Gene TRBJ2-7 matches the end of the DNA better, so the J call may be wrong. Germline CDR1 SGHDT, CDR2 YYEEEE. This CDR3 has 14 amino acids. As DNA, the CDR3 is TGTGCCAGCAGCTTCACAGGGTTCTTTGGCGAGCAGTACTTC. It specifies CASSFTGFFGEQYF.

The chain employs TRBV4-1 and TRBJ2-7; no definite D call. The V end lost 1 base, the J end lost 1 base, and 8 bases lay between the germline ends. CDR1 MGHRA and CDR2 YSYEKL come from the germline V gene. CDR3 size: 14 residues. The CDR3 loop is CASSQGDGSYEQYF. CDR3 in DNA: TGCGCCAGCAGCCAAGGAGACGGGTCCTACGAGCAGTACTTC.

This chain uses TRBV18 with TRBJ1-1; D ambiguous. V dropped 7 bases and J dropped 1 base, with 10 bases sitting between them. Germline CDR1 is KGHSH and CDR2 is LQKENI. This CDR3 region has 13 residues. This CDR3 reads CASCFQENTEAFF. In DNA, the CDR3 is TGTGCCAGCTGTTTCCAGGAGAACACTGAAGCTTTCTTT.

For the CDR3, the DNA is TGTGCCAGCAAAAAAATGGAGGGGAGGGTATCACCGAACACTGAAGCTTTCTTT. This encodes CASKKMEGRVSPNTEAFF. The gene calls are TRBV28 and TRBJ1-1, with a possible D match to TRBD1 (5 bases). The V end was cut by 7 bases, the J end by 1 base, with 25 bases between. CDR3 length equals 18 residues. The V gene's germline CDR1 is MDHEN and CDR2 SYDVKM. The full variable domain, completed using reference TRBV28 and TRBJ1-1, is DVKVTQSSRYLVKRTGEKVFLECVQDMDHENMFWYRQDPGLGLRLIYFSYDVKMKEKGDIPEGYSVSREKKERFSLILESASTNQTSMYLCASKKMEGRVSPNTEAFFGQGTRLTVV.

J is TRBJ2-7 and V is TRBV6-6; D remains unclear. Germline CDR1 reads MNHNY; CDR2 reads SVGAGI (reference sequence). The ends were cut back, 6 bases at V and 7 bases at J, with 7 bases in the middle. The CDR3 is made up of 10 amino acids. CDR3 protein: CASRNREQYF. The CDR3 region has the DNA TGTGCCAGCAGGAACAGAGAGCAGTACTTC.

This sequence joins TRBV25-1 and TRBJ1-2; tentative D call: TRBD1 (5 bases). V was clipped by 2 bases and J by 4 bases, with 14 bases between them. The CDR3 covers 15 residues. The germline V gene has CDR1 MGHDK and CDR2 SYGVNS. The CDR3 DNA reads as TGTGCCAGCAGTGAAGGGGGGTCAGGGAGCTATGGCTACACCTTC. This translates into CASSEGGSGSYGYTF.

The chain recombines TRBV12-5 with TRBJ1-1; D unclear. V was clipped by 1 base and J by 5 bases, with 17 bases between them. Germline V gives CDR1 LGHNT, CDR2 FRNRAP. The CDR3 is 16 amino acids. The CDR3 spells CASGLAPSTRATEAFF. The CDR3 DNA is TGTGCTAGTGGTTTGGCCCCAAGCACCCGTGCGACTGAAGCTTTCTTT.

The V call is TRBV30, the J call TRBJ2-7; 12 bases are a match to TRBD2. The CDR3 extends over 15 amino acids. V lost 5 bases and J lost 6; bases outside the gene matches: 11. Germline loops: CDR1 GTSNPN, CDR2 SVGIG (reference sequence). Here the CDR3 DNA reads TGTGCCTGGGGACCCCGGACTAGCGGGGAATGCGAGCAGTACTTC. Residues: CAWGPRTSGECEQYF.

This clone was detected only a few times. The rearrangement joins TRBV27 to TRBJ1-1; the D gene is possibly TRBD1 (6 bases). V was clipped by 3 bases and J by 4 bases, with 12 bases between them. The germline CDR1 and CDR2 sequences are MNHEY and SMNVEV (reference sequence). This CDR3 spans 14 amino acids. This CDR3 is CASSLAGVVTEAFF. CDR3 bases: TGTGCCAGCAGTTTGGCAGGGGTCGTCACTGAAGCTTTCTTT.

This clone was recorded only once. The chain is built from TRBV18 and TRBJ1-6; D gene uncertain. Germline V CDR1 and CDR2: KGHSH, LQKENI. Trimming took 0 bases from V and 10 from J, leaving 13 bases between them. This CDR3 has 15 amino acids. In DNA, the CDR3 is TGTGCCAGCTCACCACCGGCGGTAGGGAGGTCACCCCTCCACTTT. Translation gives CASSPPAVGRSPLHF. The variable domain in full, with the rest retrieved from reference TRBV18 and TRBJ1-6, is NAGVMQNPRHLVRRRGQEARLRCSPMKGHSHVYWYRQLPEEGLKFMVYLQKENIIDESGMPKERFSAEFPKEGPSILRIQQVVRGDSAAYFCASSPPAVGRSPLHFGNGTRLTVT.

This clone has a handful of counts. The chain combines TRBV9 with TRBJ2-1; 8 positions agree with TRBD2. There are 17 residues in the CDR3. Germline CDR1 and CDR2: SGDLS and YYNGEE. The V gene end was trimmed by 0 bases and the J gene end by 3 bases; junction bases not matched to a gene: 8. The CDR3 DNA reads TGTGCCAGCAGCGTAGCCCCGGGAGGGGGGGTCTACAATGAGCAGTTCTTC. It encodes CASSVAPGGGVYNEQFF.

The CDR3 loop is CSALKQGANTGELFF. For the CDR3, the DNA is TGCAGCGCACTAAAACAGGGCGCGAACACCGGGGAGCTGTTTTTT. The V gene is TRBV29-1, the J gene TRBJ2-2; maybe TRBD1 (6 bases). The germline V and J ends were trimmed by 7 bases and 0 bases, with 15 bases remaining between them. The germline V gene has CDR1 SQVTM and CDR2 ANQGSEA. The CDR3 is made up of 15 amino acids.

About this clone itself: This sample also contains other DNA sequences that code for the same CDR3. The gene calls are TRBV6-5 and TRBJ2-7; D may be TRBD1 (5 bases). Germline V gene data show CDR1 as MNHEY and CDR2 as SVGAGI. Trimming took off 2 bases at V and 0 bases at J, with 5 bases between the two ends. The CDR3 loop spans 13 amino acids. The CDR3: CASSYGASYEQYF. CDR3 sequence (DNA): TGTGCCAGCAGTTACGGGGCCTCCTACGAGCAGTACTTC.

The V call is TRBV19, the J call TRBJ1-1, with D hard to call. CDR1 and CDR2 from the germline V gene are LNHDA and SQIVND (reference sequence). Trimming stripped 3 bases from V and 2 bases from J, with 13 bases between. This CDR3 has 15 amino acids. CDR3: CASSIMRRENTEAFF. DNA for the CDR3: TGTGCCAGTAGTATTATGAGGCGGGAAAACACTGAAGCTTTCTTT.

This clone was detected only a few times. The V call is TRBV9, the J call TRBJ2-1; 9 bases map to TRBD2. V dropped 4 bases and J dropped 0; count of bases not matched to a gene: 2. Germline V gives CDR1 SGDLS, CDR2 YYNGEE. This CDR3 comprises 15 residues. The CDR3, as DNA: TGTGCCAGCAGCTCTAGCGGGAACTCCTACAATGAGCAGTTCTTC. This codes for CASSSSGNSYNEQFF.

As concerns this clone: Mismatch with germline at one junction end may stem from a read error. The chain employs TRBV2 and TRBJ2-7, with no clear D. Germline lookup yields CDR1 SNHLY and CDR2 FYNNEI. The CDR3 consists of 13 residues. As DNA, the CDR3 is TGTGCCAGCAGTGCCCTTCGTCACTACGAGCAGCACTTC. It yields the protein CASSALRHYEQHF.

The rearrangement joins TRBV9 to TRBJ2-3, with TRBD2 matching 7 bases. The CDR3 consists of 15 residues. Trimming at V came to 2 bases and at J to 3 bases, leaving 6 bases not matched to a gene. Germline V CDR1 and CDR2: SGDLS, YYNGEE. For the CDR3, the DNA is TGTGCCAGCAGCGTCTCCGCGGGAGTGACAGATACGCAGTATTTT. Translation gives CASSVSAGVTDTQYF.

This chain connects TRBV6-5 to TRBJ2-5; D not certain. Matching the DNA end better, TRBJ2-7 makes the J call doubtful. The CDR3 contains 13 residues. Germline V gives CDR1 MNHEY, CDR2 SVGAGI. The CDR3 DNA reads as TGTGCCAGCAGTTCGTCTCAGCTGGGCGAGCAGTACTTC. Its translation is CASSSSQLGEQYF.